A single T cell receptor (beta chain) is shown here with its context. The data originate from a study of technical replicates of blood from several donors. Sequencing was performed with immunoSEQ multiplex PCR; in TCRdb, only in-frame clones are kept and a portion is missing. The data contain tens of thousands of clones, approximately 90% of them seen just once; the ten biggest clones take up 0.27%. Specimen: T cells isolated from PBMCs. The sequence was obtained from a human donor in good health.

The CDR3, as DNA: TGTGCCAGCTCATCCGTAGCGGGACTCAGCAACTATGGCTACACCTTC. Protein product: CASSSVAGLSNYGYTF. This chain uses TRBV18 with TRBJ1-2, with TRBD1 as a possible D gene (5 bases). The CDR3 contains 16 residues. CDR1 KGHSH and CDR2 LQKENI come from the germline V gene. The V gene lost 5 bases and the J gene lost 2 bases, with 18 bases spanning the gap.